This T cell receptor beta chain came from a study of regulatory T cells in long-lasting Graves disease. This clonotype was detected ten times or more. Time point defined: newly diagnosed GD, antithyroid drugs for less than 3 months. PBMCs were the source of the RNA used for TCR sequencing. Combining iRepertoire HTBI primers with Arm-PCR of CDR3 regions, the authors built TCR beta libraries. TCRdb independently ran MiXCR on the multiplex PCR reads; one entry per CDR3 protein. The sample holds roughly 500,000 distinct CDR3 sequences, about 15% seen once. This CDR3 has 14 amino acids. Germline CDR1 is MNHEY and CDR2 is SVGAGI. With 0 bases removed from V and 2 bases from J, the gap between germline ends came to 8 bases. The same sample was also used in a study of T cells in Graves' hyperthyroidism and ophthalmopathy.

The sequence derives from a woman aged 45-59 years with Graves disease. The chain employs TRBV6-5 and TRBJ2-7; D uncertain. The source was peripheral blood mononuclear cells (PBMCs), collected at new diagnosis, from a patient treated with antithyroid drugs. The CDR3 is CASSYSDTAYEQYF. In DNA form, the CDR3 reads TGTGCCAGCAGTTACTCTGACACCGCCTACGAGCAGTACTTC.